This T cell receptor (beta chain) was recorded in a study of T cells in Graves' hyperthyroidism and ophthalmopathy. Study-level points and caveats: Model-based prediction identified ophthalmopathy a median 6.5 months prior to its onset. Most thyroid-expanded clonotypes above 0.001 were also found in blood. Patients with ophthalmopathy were separated from those with stable hyperthyroidism by a 13 V-J model.

This clonotype showed up many times. Its antigen is undetermined. The CDR3 covers 11 residues. CDR1 SGHAT and CDR2 FQNNGV come from the germline V gene. Trimming removed 0 bases at V and 9 bases at J, with 6 bases between. TCR beta CDR3 sequences were amplified from RNA transcripts. HTBI primers were employed in a first-round RT-PCR of the TCR CDR3. TCRdb itself ran the multiplex PCR reads through MiXCR, one entry per CDR3 protein. The sample carries about 480,000 distinct CDR3 sequences, around an eighth recorded once. A patient was excluded if there was uncontrolled infection, other autoimmune disease, pregnancy or lactation.

The J gene is TRBJ2-7, the V gene TRBV11-2; perhaps TRBD2 as D (5 bases). The TCR comes from a woman aged 18-29 years with Graves' hyperthyroidism. Source material: blood. The CDR3 is CASSLDRGQYF. As DNA, the CDR3 is TGTGCCAGCAGCTTAGATCGGGGGCAGTACTTC.